This T cell receptor (beta chain) was obtained from a study of T cells in tuberculosis. Study context: The T cells targeted glucose monomycolate, a mycobacterial lipid, via CD1B.

Broader study findings: The TCR-beta difference was not significant; alpha differences partly reflected length.

There are 13 residues in the CDR3. CDR1 is LNHDA, CDR2 SQIVND, per germline (reference sequence). For this clone: What it binds is unknown. Mismatch with germline at one junction end may stem from a read error.

TCRdb keeps only in-frame clones here, not all; method: immunoSEQ multiplex PCR. The repertoire includes tens of thousands of clones, approximately 92% of them detected once, and 17% sits in the top ten. This chain connects TRBV19 to TRBJ1-1; 8 positions agree with TRBD1. This TCR came from a donor under 30 with latent tuberculosis or without tuberculosis infection. Some clones in this sample may be carry-over from other donors' samples. The sample consisted of PBMCs. The CDR3 here is CASSMLGQAHPRF. The CDR3 DNA sequence: TGTGCCAGTAGTATGTTGGGACAGGCACACCCACGCTTT.